A selection of T cell receptor beta chains follows, all from one sample in a study of T cells in Graves' hyperthyroidism and ophthalmopathy. TCRdb independently ran MiXCR on the multiplex PCR reads; one entry per CDR3 protein. The repertoire holds 700,000 to 850,000 distinct CDR3 sequences, with around 40% as singletons. The sample comprised blood. All receptors come from a woman aged 40 to 50 with Graves' hyperthyroidism. CDR3s include the opening cysteine and the closing phenylalanine or tryptophan.

TRBV15	TRBJ1-5	CATSRDLGETQHF
TRBV29-1	TRBJ2-7	CSVEAGGYEQYF
TRBV11-2	TRBJ2-2	CASSIRDSSVGELFF
TRBV6-6	TRBJ2-5	CASSYGEQGRETQYF
TRBV6-5	TRBJ1-4	CASSYTGPTTNEKLFF
TRBV25-1	TRBJ1-5	CASSYTGRTGRNQPQHF
TRBV12-3/TRBV12-4	TRBJ2-7	CASSQRTPGTVGRRGGYEQYF
TRBV19	TRBJ2-1	CASSIHYNEQFF
TRBV6-6	TRBJ1-5	CASSYSGGSQPQHF
TRBV12-3/TRBV12-4	TRBJ2-7	CASSLVVRNYEQYF
TRBV20-1	TRBJ1-6	CSARVVQDSPLHF
TRBV5-4	TRBJ2-7	CASRGTGTGSEQYF
TRBV7-3	TRBJ2-2	CASSLWPGELFF
TRBV7-9	TRBJ1-6	CASSLSRQREDSPLHF
TRBV14	TRBJ2-2	CASSREYTGELFF
TRBV15	TRBJ1-2	CATSRDLDNYGYTF
TRBV7-3	TRBJ2-2	CASSPHPGGTGELFF
TRBV7-2	TRBJ2-5	CASRVRREEETQYF
TRBV15	TRBJ1-1	CATSSPRDSWTEAFF
TRBV12-3/TRBV12-4	TRBJ1-4	CASSSGTYHEKLFF
TRBV10-3	TRBJ1-4	CAISDLAGQNEKLFF
TRBV7-2	TRBJ2-7	CASSFSGLPGGEQYF